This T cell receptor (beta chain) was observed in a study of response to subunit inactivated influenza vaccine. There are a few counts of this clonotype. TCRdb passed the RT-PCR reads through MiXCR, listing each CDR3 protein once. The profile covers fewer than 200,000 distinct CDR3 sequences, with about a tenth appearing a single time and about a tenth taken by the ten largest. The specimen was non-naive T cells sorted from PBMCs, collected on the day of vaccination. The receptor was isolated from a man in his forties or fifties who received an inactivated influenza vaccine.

CDR3 amino acids: CASRVGPDTQYF. The CDR3 region has the DNA TGTGCCTCACGGGTGGGTCCAGATACGCAGTATTTT. The gene calls are TRBV28 and TRBJ2-3; D call uncertain. Trimming took off 11 bases at V and 4 bases at J, with 13 bases between the two ends. The CDR3 runs to 12 residues. CDR1 and CDR2 (germline): MDHEN, SYDVKM.